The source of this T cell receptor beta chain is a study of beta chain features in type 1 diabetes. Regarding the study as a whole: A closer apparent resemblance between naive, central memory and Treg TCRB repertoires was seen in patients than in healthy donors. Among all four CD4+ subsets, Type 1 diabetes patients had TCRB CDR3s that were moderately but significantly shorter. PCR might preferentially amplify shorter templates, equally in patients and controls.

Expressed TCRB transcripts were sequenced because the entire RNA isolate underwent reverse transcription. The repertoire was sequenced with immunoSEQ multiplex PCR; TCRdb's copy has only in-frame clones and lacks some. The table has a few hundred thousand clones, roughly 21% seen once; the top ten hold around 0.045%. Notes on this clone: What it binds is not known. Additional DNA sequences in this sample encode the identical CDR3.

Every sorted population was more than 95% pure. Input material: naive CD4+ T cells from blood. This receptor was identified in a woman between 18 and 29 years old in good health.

The CDR3: CAWSTPGQGNEKLFF. CDR3 coding DNA: TGTGCCTGGAGTACACCGGGACAGGGGAATGAAAAACTGTTTTTT. The V gene is TRBV30, the J gene TRBJ1-4; the match to TRBD1 covers 10 bases. Germline assignment: CDR1 GTSNPN and CDR2 SVGIG (reference sequence). Germline trimming cut 2 bases from V and 5 bases from J; bases unmatched to any gene: 5. This CDR3 region has 15 residues.